The rows below give T cell receptor beta chains drawn from one sample of a study of shared clonotypes between healthy human individuals. Method: immunoSEQ multiplex PCR; TCRdb's copy keeps in-frame clones and lacks some. The sample yields 2 million to 2.5 million clones, approximately 94% seen once. The specimen was naive CD4+ T cells sorted from blood. These receptors originate from a man aged 18-30 years in good health. Both conserved end residues are part of each CDR3. The D gene is left open where the match is weak. Clone size is shown for a subset of rows, as once, few, many or a class of expanded clone.

>TRBJ2-3|TRBV4-2|-|-
TGTGCCAGCAGCCAAGTGGCGGCTAGCACAGATACGCAGTATTTT
CASSQVAASTDTQYF
>TRBJ1-1|TRBV5-6|TRBD1|-
TGTGCCAGCAGCTTGGGGTGGACAGGGATGAACACTGAAGCTTTCTTT
CASSLGWTGMNTEAFF
>TRBJ2-2|TRBV4-3|-|-
TGCGCCAGCAGCCAAGAACAGGGTCTCGGGGAGCTGTTTTTT
CASSQEQGLGELFF
>TRBJ1-6|TRBV7-9|-|-
TGTGCCAGCAGCTTACTAAGGCTCCGCCCGACTCTCTATAATTCACCCCTCCACTTT
CASSLLRLRPTLYNSPLHF
>TRBJ2-3|TRBV20-1|-|-
TGCAGTGCTATCAAAACAGATACGCAGTATTTT
CSAIKTDTQYF
>TRBJ1-6|TRBV18|-|-
TGTGCCAGCTCACCAGCCCTCTATAATTCACCCCTCCACTTT
CASSPALYNSPLHF
>TRBJ2-3|TRBV29-1|-|-
TGCAGCGTTGAAGAGGGACGAGGCAGGGATACGCAGTATTTT
CSVEEGRGRDTQYF
>TRBJ1-4|TRBV6-1|-|-
TGTGCCAGCAGTGAAATCAGGGGAGATGAAAAACTGTTTTTT
CASSEIRGDEKLFF
>TRBJ2-5|TRBV19|-|-
TGTGCCAGTACCCCGGCGGGGACAATCGAGACCCAGTACTTC
CASTPAGTIETQYF
>TRBJ1-5|TRBV5-6|TRBD1|-
TGTGCCAGCAGCAATGGACAGGGAAGCCAGCCCCAGCATTTT
CASSNGQGSQPQHF
>TRBJ2-1|TRBV4-1|-|-
TGCGCCAGCAGCCAAGCAGCGGGCTATACCTACAATGAGCAGTTCTTC
CASSQAAGYTYNEQFF
>TRBJ2-1|TRBV6-1|-|-
TGTGCCAGCAGTGGTACCGGGTACAATGAGCAGTTCTTC
CASSGTGYNEQFF
>TRBJ1-3|TRBV10-3|-|-
TGTGCCATCAGTGAGGGCCGGGTCTATGGAAACACCATATATTTT
CAISEGRVYGNTIYF
>TRBJ1-1|TRBV4-1|-|-
TGCGCCAGCAGCCCGATACAGGGTAACACTGAAGCTTTCTTT
CASSPIQGNTEAFF
>TRBJ1-2|TRBV2|-|-
TGTGCCAGCAGTGAAGGTTATAATGGCTACACCTTC
CASSEGYNGYTF
>TRBJ1-2|TRBV10-3|-|-
TGTGCCATCAGTGCCTACCACGACCCAGGGGTGGATGGCTACACCTTC
CAISAYHDPGVDGYTF
>TRBJ2-7|TRBV2|-|once
TGTGCCAGCAGTGATTCCTACGAGCAGTACTTC
CASSDSYEQYF
>TRBJ1-1|TRBV7-9|TRBD1|-
TGTGCCAGCACGGGGACAGGGTACGGCACTGAAGCTTTCTTT
CASTGTGYGTEAFF
>TRBJ1-6|TRBV7-2|-|-
TGTGCCAGCAGCTTAAATGTGGGGGCCTATAATTCACCCCTCCACTTT
CASSLNVGAYNSPLHF
>TRBJ2-6|TRBV7-9|-|-
TGTGCCAGCAGCTTAGCTGGGGGCTCTGGGGCCAACGTCCTGACTTTC
CASSLAGGSGANVLTF
>TRBJ1-1|TRBV28|-|-
TGTGCCAGCAGTTTCCGACAACAGGCTGAAGCTTTCTTT
CASSFRQQAEAFF
>TRBJ2-1|TRBV10-3|TRBD2|once
TGTGCCATCAGTGAGTCGGGTAGCGGGGGGGTCTTGAACAATGAGCAGTTCTTC
CAISESGSGGVLNNEQFF
>TRBJ1-5|TRBV7-2|-|-
TGTGCCAGCAGCTTAGGTTTGAGGGGAACCAATCAGCCCCAGCATTTT
CASSLGLRGTNQPQHF
>TRBJ2-2|TRBV7-9|TRBD1|once
TGTGCCAGCAGCGTCCCAGGGGGCGCAAACACCGGGGAGCTGTTTTTT
CASSVPGGANTGELFF
>TRBJ2-3|TRBV6-5|-|-
TGTGCCAGCAGTCCGACGAATGCAGATACGCAGTATTTT
CASSPTNADTQYF
>TRBJ1-2|TRBV27|-|-
TGTGCCAGCAGCCGCGGACAGAATAGCATCTATGGCTACACCTTC
CASSRGQNSIYGYTF
>TRBJ1-5|TRBV5-8|TRBD1|-
TGTGCCAGCAGCCCGGGGCCGGGACAGGGAGGCCAGCCCCAGCATTTT
CASSPGPGQGGQPQHF
>TRBJ1-5|TRBV28|-|-
TGTGCCAGCAGTTCACCAGGTGTCGGCAATCAGCCCCAGCATTTT
CASSSPGVGNQPQHF
>TRBJ1-2|TRBV13|-|-
TGTGCCAGCAGCTTAGGGGCCGGGAACTATGGCTACACCTTC
CASSLGAGNYGYTF
>TRBJ1-2|TRBV18|TRBD1|-
TGTGCCAGCTCACCACCCGGACAGGGGGCGCGTGGCTACACCTTC
CASSPPGQGARGYTF
>TRBJ1-5|TRBV7-2|-|-
TGTGCCAGCAGCGCCTATAGCAATCAGCCCCAGCATTTT
CASSAYSNQPQHF
>TRBJ2-2|TRBV19|-|-
TGTGCCAGTACAGCGGGCACCTCGAACACCGGGGAGCTGTTTTTT
CASTAGTSNTGELFF